These T cell receptor beta chains were read from a single sample in a study of CD8 T cells in ankylosing spondylitis. Via MiXCR, TCRdb re-called the 5' RACE reads, giving one row per CDR3 protein. The table lists approximately 140,000 distinct CDR3 sequences, approximately 44% of them singletons. The sequenced material came from synovial fluid, either unsorted or a sorted T cell fraction (not recorded which). Every receptor here comes from a male donor with ankylosing spondylitis. Both conserved end residues are part of each CDR3.

V | CDR3
TRBV5-6 | CASSLEGFGYTF
TRBV6-2/TRBV6-3 | CASSWDQTLPHYEQYF
TRBV15 | CATSVTGNYEQYF
TRBV6-1 | CASTPGTFGELFF
TRBV5-1 | CASSLAPQGAIYNEQFF
TRBV30 | CAWRKPGTGDTDTQYF
TRBV7-9 | CASSFGVQGKQETQYF
TRBV20-1 | CSARDVSPRDVQETQYF
TRBV7-9 | CAGGHRNTEAFF
TRBV7-6 | CASSLAPGSPWEQYF
TRBV7-9 | CASSLEFAMREKLFF
TRBV27 | CASSPQGLAVNEQFF
TRBV11-2 | CASSPDSGAFIGANVLTF
TRBV10-3 | CAISEQGGGPNEQFF